This TCR beta chain was recorded in a study of T cell responses to AZD1222 COVID-19 vaccine. This CDR3 comprises 16 residues. The germline CDR1 and CDR2 sequences are SNHLY and FYNNEI. Trimming shortened V by 6 bases and J by 6 bases, and 22 bases separated the two germline ends. TCRdb's table, derived via immunoSEQ multiplex PCR, lists solely in-frame clones and lacks some. The sample consists of 95,000 to 150,000 clones, about 90% of them appearing once. This clone was seen just once. Its antigen is as yet unknown. Study-wide results and limits: Spike regions recognized by vaccine-associated CD4 TCRs spanned the protein, led by 160-218 and 743-854. Reportedly, close to half of spike-specific TCRs are directed against unmutated variant regions. Receipt of two AZD1222 doses was followed by a rise in Spike-specific TCR breadth and depth.

The J gene is TRBJ2-3, the V gene TRBV2; perhaps TRBD2 as D (6 bases). The TCR sequence derives from an adult who received the AZD1222 COVID-19 vaccine. Sequences were derived from peripheral blood, sampled 28 days after the second AZD1222 dose. The CDR3 DNA follows: TGTGCCAGCAGAGCTCTAGGAGGAGGAGGGACCGATACGCAGTATTTT. Translating gives CASRALGGGGTDTQYF.